A single sample gave rise to the 23 T cell receptor beta chains below, sequenced in a study of identical twins (dated by TCRdb to the mid-2010s). Library preparation employed 5' RACE. The run used an Illumina HiSeq 2000. TCRdb's own reprocessing of the public reads used fastp at Q25 and MiXCR and kept productive beta chains. CDR3 protein sequences are deduplicated, and each keeps its most common genes and DNA. This sample is represented by hundreds of thousands of distinct CDR3 sequences; 6.5% to 9.5% of them were singletons. The top ten constitute 2.1% of the sample. These data were also filed under a second study, of yellow fever vaccine responses in identical twins.

The sequenced material came from memory (CD45RO+) T cells sorted from blood. The sample's cell subset or site, from its label and the paper: CD45RO+ enriched T cells. These receptors all come from a woman between 18 and 29 years old in good health.

This clonotype was picked up a small number of times. This chain joins TRBV20-1 and TRBJ2-5, with 8 positions matching TRBD2. Unmatched junction bases numbered 11, after V lost 0 bases and J lost 5 bases. Per germline, CDR1 DFQATT and CDR2 SNEGSKA (reference sequence). The length of the CDR3 is 16 residues. In DNA, the CDR3 is TGCAGTGCTAGAGATGGGACTAGTGGCGTATCGGAGACCCAGTACTTC. Its protein is CSARDGTSGVSETQYF.

This clonotype occurred many times. V gene TRBV24-1 combines with J gene TRBJ2-1; TRBD1 aligns across 10 bases. Germline CDR1 is KGHDR and CDR2 is SFDVKD. The CDR3 contains 15 residues. V shed 10 bases and J 10 bases; nucleotides not matched to a gene: 15. CDR3 DNA: TGTGCCACTTCACCCCCGGGACAGGGGCTTTCGGAGCAGTTCTTC. Encoded protein: CATSPPGQGLSEQFF.

The V call is TRBV20-1, the J call TRBJ1-1, with D possibly TRBD1 on 5 matching bases. Trimming shortened V by 2 bases and J by 5 bases, and 18 bases separated the two germline ends. Germline-derived CDR1 and CDR2 are DFQATT and SNEGSKA (reference sequence). This CDR3 has 15 amino acids. Here the CDR3 DNA reads TGCAGTGCTAGACCCCCAAGACAGTATAGAACTGAAGCTTTCTTT. As protein: CSARPPRQYRTEAFF.

In its sample, this clonotype was seen a few times. The chain employs TRBV20-1 and TRBJ2-3; D is ambiguous. Germline CDR1 reads DFQATT; CDR2 reads SNEGSKA (reference sequence). V shed 3 bases and J shed 6 bases, with 16 bases lying between them. The CDR3 totals 14 residues. The CDR3 region is CSASPQSWVDTQYF. In nucleotides, the CDR3 is TGCAGTGCTAGTCCGCAATCTTGGGTCGATACGCAGTATTTT.

This clonotype was seen ten or more times. This chain joins TRBV25-1 and TRBJ1-6; unclear D gene. Trimming cost V 3 bases and J 11 bases, with 8 bases left between them. The CDR3 contains 12 residues. Germline values: CDR1 MGHDK, CDR2 SYGVNS. CDR3 nucleotide sequence: TGTGCCAGCAGTGACGCTTTGGCACCCCTCCACTTT. Protein sequence: CASSDALAPLHF.

This clonotype was counted at least ten times. The chain carries TRBV28 and TRBJ2-5; possibly TRBD1 or TRBD2 for D (5 bases each). The CDR3 contains 15 residues. The germline CDR1 and CDR2 sequences are MDHEN and SYDVKM. Trimming shortened V by 5 bases and J by 5 bases, and 18 bases separated the two germline ends. The CDR3 reads CASSTRDGATETQYF. The DNA for the CDR3 is TGTGCCAGCAGTACAAGGGACGGAGCAACGGAGACCCAGTACTTC.

This clonotype was seen more than once but under ten times. The rearrangement joins TRBV28 to TRBJ2-1; tentatively, D is TRBD2 (7 bases). The V end was cut by 5 bases, the J end by 0 bases, with 11 bases between. Germline-derived CDR1 and CDR2 are MDHEN and SYDVKM. The CDR3 is 15 amino acids. The CDR3 nucleotides are TGTGCCAGCAGTGTCGGGGGGCGCTCCTACAATGAGCAGTTCTTC. As protein: CASSVGGRSYNEQFF.

The V gene is TRBV2, the J gene TRBJ2-1, with 13 bases that match TRBD2. V trimming: 2 bases; J trimming: 8 bases; junction bases outside the gene matches: 9. This CDR3 is built from 17 residues. Germline V lookup: CDR1 SNHLY, CDR2 FYNNEI. CDR3 residues: CASSERLAGGHSYEQFF. CDR3 bases: TGTGCCAGCAGTGAAAGACTAGCGGGAGGTCACAGCTATGAGCAGTTCTTC.

A few counts support this clonotype. The chain employs TRBV10-2 and TRBJ1-4; TRBD1 aligns across 8 bases. This CDR3 spans 15 amino acids. The J segment lost 8 bases and the V segment lost 0 bases, leaving 5 bases of the junction unmatched. Germline CDR1 WSHSY, CDR2 SAAADI. CDR3 residues: CASSESARGPEKLFF. In DNA, the CDR3 is TGCGCCAGCAGTGAGTCGGCCAGGGGGCCGGAAAAACTGTTTTTT.

The sample holds many counts of this clonotype. This chain links TRBV3-1 with TRBJ1-1; 7 nucleotides align to TRBD1. V lost 2 bases and J lost 1; bases outside the gene matches: 4. The CDR3 length is 15 residues. Germline V CDR1 and CDR2: LGHDT, YNNKEL (reference sequence). For the CDR3, the DNA is TGTGCCAGCAGCCAAACGACAGGGAGGAACACTGAAGCTTTCTTT. Translation: CASSQTTGRNTEAFF.

This clonotype has ten or more counts. The gene calls are TRBV2 and TRBJ2-5; D not certain. The germline V and J ends were trimmed by 6 bases and 5 bases, with 10 bases remaining between them. CDR1 and CDR2 (germline): SNHLY, FYNNEI. The CDR3 contains 12 residues. CDR3 in DNA: TGTGCCAGCAGATCCGGGTCGGAGACCCAGTACTTC. Encoded protein: CASRSGSETQYF.

The V call is TRBV12-3 or TRBV12-4, the J call TRBJ2-6; D possibly corresponds to TRBD1 (5 bases). The V end lost 6 bases, the J end lost 4 bases, and 10 bases lay between the germline ends. The CDR3 consists of 14 residues. CDR3 sequence reads: CASRPGSGANVLTF. In DNA, the CDR3 is TGTGCCAGCAGACCAGGGTCCGGGGCCAACGTCCTGACTTTC.

This clonotype appeared a few times. The V gene is TRBV18, the J gene TRBJ1-6; D remains ambiguous. Deletions cut 3 bases from V and 10 bases from J, with 10 bases between. Germline V gene data show CDR1 as KGHSH and CDR2 as LQKENI. The CDR3 totals 13 residues. The CDR3 loop is CASSPDRVSPLHF. The DNA for the CDR3 is TGTGCCAGCTCACCGGACCGAGTCTCACCCCTCCACTTT.

This clonotype has a count of ten or more. This rearrangement joins TRBV5-1 to TRBJ2-7; TRBD1 agrees at 9 bases. Germline CDR1 is SGHRS and CDR2 is YFSETQ. The CDR3 length is 14 residues. V dropped 2 bases and J dropped 3; count of bases not matched to a gene: 3. Here the CDR3 reads CASSLGTGIYEQYF. In nucleotides, the CDR3 is TGCGCCAGCAGCTTAGGGACAGGGATCTACGAGCAGTACTTC.

This rearrangement joins TRBV6-1 to TRBJ2-1, with 9 positions matching TRBD2. V shed 4 bases and J 12 bases; nucleotides not matched to a gene: 10. Looked up from germline, CDR1 is MNHNS and CDR2 is SASEGT. The CDR3 totals 14 residues. In DNA, the CDR3 is TGTGCCAGCAGTGGAATTAGCGGGAGAAGCAGGCAGTTCTTC. Protein product: CASSGISGRSRQFF.

There are many counts of this clonotype. The chain links TRBV6-4 to TRBJ2-2; 8 bases line up with TRBD1. Germline V gene lookup returns CDR1 MRHNA and CDR2 SNTAGT. Unmatched junction bases numbered 3, after V lost 3 bases and J lost 3 bases. The CDR3 extends over 15 amino acids. The chain's CDR3 is CASSEGQADTGELFF. DNA for the CDR3: TGTGCCAGCAGTGAGGGACAGGCTGACACCGGGGAGCTGTTTTTT.

The sample holds a few counts of this clonotype. The rearrangement uses TRBV6-2 or TRBV6-3 and TRBJ1-2, with 7 bases matching TRBD1. The CDR3 is 15 amino acids. Germline CDR1 reads MNHEY; CDR2 reads SVGEGT. Germline trimming cut 6 bases from V and 2 bases from J; bases unmatched to any gene: 9. The CDR3 spells CASSTNRGANYGYTF. The CDR3 DNA reads as TGTGCCAGCAGCACAAACAGGGGTGCCAACTATGGCTACACCTTC.

V is TRBV5-1 and J is TRBJ1-2; D call uncertain. Germline V CDR1 and CDR2: SGHRS, YFSETQ. This CDR3 comprises 13 residues. V was clipped by 1 base and J by 2 bases, with 6 bases between them. As DNA, the CDR3 is TGCGCCAGCAGCTTGCCGGGCAACTATGGCTACACCTTC. It yields the protein CASSLPGNYGYTF.

The sample holds a few counts of this clonotype. The chain uses TRBV18 and TRBJ2-7, with D possibly TRBD2 on 7 matching bases. The CDR3 has 16 amino acids. Germline loops: CDR1 KGHSH, CDR2 LQKENI. Trimming removed 4 bases at V and 2 bases at J, with 18 bases between. CDR3 nucleotide sequence: TGTGCCAGCTCACAAAAGGGGGGGTCTAAGGCCTACGAGCAGTACTTC. Translated: CASSQKGGSKAYEQYF.

A few counts support this clonotype. The chain has TRBV10-3 and TRBJ2-7; tentative D call: TRBD2 (7 bases). CDR1 and CDR2 (germline): ENHRY, SYGVKD. Trimming removed 2 bases from V and 0 bases from J, with 14 bases in between. The CDR3 spans 16 residues. The CDR3 region is CAISEAAGAGSYEQYF. CDR3 nucleotide sequence: TGTGCCATCAGTGAGGCCGCGGGGGCAGGCTCCTACGAGCAGTACTTC.

The sample holds many counts of this clonotype. The V call is TRBV7-9, the J call TRBJ2-6; D is ambiguous. V lost 4 bases to trimming and J lost 0 bases, with 7 bases between them. There are 15 residues in the CDR3. Germline V lookup: CDR1 SEHNR, CDR2 FQNEAQ (reference sequence). CDR3 nucleotide sequence: TGTGCCAGCAGCTCACTGAACTCTGGGGCCAACGTCCTGACTTTC. It encodes CASSSLNSGANVLTF.

In this sample, this clonotype turned up many times. This sequence joins TRBV6-5 and TRBJ2-7; D is unresolved. Germline assignment: CDR1 MNHEY and CDR2 SVGAGI. V lost 2 bases, J lost 2 bases, and 10 bases lay in between. The CDR3 runs 14 residues. CDR3 sequence: CASSYVGSTYEQYF. CDR3 nucleotide sequence: TGTGCCAGCAGTTACGTCGGAAGCACCTACGAGCAGTACTTC.

This clonotype was recorded many times. The chain is built from TRBV5-1 and TRBJ1-1; D not certain. Trimming took off 0 bases at V and 1 base at J, with 7 bases between the two ends. CDR1 is SGHRS and CDR2 is YFSETQ in the germline V gene. CDR3 length equals 14 residues. The CDR3, as DNA: TGCGCCAGCAGCTTGGGGGGTGGGAACACTGAAGCTTTCTTT. Its protein is CASSLGGGNTEAFF.